Described below is a single T cell receptor beta chain sequence and its context. This entry comes from a study of T cell changes during pregnancy in multiple sclerosis. V shed 3 bases, J shed 1 base, and the junction held 4 bases outside the gene matches. Germline loops: CDR1 SEHNR, CDR2 FQNEAQ (reference sequence). The CDR3 consists of 16 residues. TCRdb's copy holds only in-frame clones and misses some; the assay was immunoSEQ multiplex PCR. The sample lists over 35,000 clones; 75% to 95% were seen once. This receptor was obtained from a female donor with multiple sclerosis, enrolled in a pregnancy study. The sample here was CD4+ T cells from peripheral blood mononuclear cells, taken in the third trimester of pregnancy. This sequence joins TRBV7-9 and TRBJ2-5; TRBD2 matches at 11 bases. CDR3: CASSFGTSGPQETQYF. The CDR3 DNA reads TGTGCCAGCAGCTTTGGGACTAGCGGTCCCCAAGAGACCCAGTACTTC. Variable domain in full (rest from reference TRBV7-9 and TRBJ2-5): DTGVSQNPRHKITKRGQNVTFRCDPISEHNRLYWYRQTLGQGPEFLTYFQNEAQLEKSRLLSDRFSAERPKGSFSTLEIQRTEQGDSAMYLCASSFGTSGPQETQYFGPGTRLLVL.